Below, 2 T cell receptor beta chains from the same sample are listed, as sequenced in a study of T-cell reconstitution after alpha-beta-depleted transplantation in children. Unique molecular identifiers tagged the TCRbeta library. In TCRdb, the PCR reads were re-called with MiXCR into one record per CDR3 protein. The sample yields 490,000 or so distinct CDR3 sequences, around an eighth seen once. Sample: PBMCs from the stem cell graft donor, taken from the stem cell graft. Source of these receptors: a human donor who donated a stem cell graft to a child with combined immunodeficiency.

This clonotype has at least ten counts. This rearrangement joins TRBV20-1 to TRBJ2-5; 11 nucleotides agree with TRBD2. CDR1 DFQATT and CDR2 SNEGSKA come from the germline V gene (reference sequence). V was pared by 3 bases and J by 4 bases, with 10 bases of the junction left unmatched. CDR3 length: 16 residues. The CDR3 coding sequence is TGCAGTGCTAGGACCTTAGCGGGAGGGCCGCTAGAGACCCAGTACTTC. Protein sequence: CSARTLAGGPLETQYF.

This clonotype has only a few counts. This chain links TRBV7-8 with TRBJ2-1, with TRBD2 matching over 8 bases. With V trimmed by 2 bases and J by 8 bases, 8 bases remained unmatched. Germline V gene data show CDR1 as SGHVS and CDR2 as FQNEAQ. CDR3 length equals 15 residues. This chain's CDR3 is CASSLMAGGLDEQFF. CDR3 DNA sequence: TGTGCCAGCAGCTTAATGGCGGGAGGCCTCGATGAGCAGTTCTTC.